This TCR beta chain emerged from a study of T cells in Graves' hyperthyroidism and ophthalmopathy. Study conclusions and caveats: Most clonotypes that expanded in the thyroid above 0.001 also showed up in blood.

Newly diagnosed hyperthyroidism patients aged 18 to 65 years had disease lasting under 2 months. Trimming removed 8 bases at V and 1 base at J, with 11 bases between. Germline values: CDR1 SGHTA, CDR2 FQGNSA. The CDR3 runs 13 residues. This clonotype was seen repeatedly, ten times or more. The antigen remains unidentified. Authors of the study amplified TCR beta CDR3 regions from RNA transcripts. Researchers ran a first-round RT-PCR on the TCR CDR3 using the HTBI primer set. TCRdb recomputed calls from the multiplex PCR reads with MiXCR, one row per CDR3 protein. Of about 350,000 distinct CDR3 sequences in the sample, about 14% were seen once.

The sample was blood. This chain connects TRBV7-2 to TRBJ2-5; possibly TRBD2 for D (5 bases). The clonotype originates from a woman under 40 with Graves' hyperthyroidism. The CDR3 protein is CASGRGSQETQYF. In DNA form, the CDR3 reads TGTGCCAGCGGGAGAGGGAGCCAAGAGACCCAGTACTTC.